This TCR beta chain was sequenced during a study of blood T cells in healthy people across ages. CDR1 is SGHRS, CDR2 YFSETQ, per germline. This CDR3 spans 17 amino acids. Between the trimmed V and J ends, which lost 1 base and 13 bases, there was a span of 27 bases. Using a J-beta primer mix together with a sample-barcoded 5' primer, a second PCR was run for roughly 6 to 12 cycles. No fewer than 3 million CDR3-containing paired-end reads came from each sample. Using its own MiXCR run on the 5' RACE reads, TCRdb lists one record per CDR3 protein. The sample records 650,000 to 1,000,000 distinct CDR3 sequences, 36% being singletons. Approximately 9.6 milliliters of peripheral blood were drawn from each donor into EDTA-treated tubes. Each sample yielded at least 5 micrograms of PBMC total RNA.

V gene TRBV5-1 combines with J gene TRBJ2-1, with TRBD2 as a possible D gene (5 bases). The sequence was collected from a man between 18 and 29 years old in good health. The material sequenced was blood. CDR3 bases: TGCGCCAGCAGCTTGAGTATGCTCACCGACGAGGGAGAGACCCAGTTCTTC. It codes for CASSLSMLTDEGETQFF. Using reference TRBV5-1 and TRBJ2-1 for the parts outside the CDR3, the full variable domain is KAGVTQTPRYLIKTRGQQVTLSCSPISGHRSVSWYQQTPGQGLQFLFEYFSETQRNKGNFPGRFSGRQFSNSRSEMNVSTLELGDSALYLCASSLSMLTDEGETQFFGPGTRLTVL.